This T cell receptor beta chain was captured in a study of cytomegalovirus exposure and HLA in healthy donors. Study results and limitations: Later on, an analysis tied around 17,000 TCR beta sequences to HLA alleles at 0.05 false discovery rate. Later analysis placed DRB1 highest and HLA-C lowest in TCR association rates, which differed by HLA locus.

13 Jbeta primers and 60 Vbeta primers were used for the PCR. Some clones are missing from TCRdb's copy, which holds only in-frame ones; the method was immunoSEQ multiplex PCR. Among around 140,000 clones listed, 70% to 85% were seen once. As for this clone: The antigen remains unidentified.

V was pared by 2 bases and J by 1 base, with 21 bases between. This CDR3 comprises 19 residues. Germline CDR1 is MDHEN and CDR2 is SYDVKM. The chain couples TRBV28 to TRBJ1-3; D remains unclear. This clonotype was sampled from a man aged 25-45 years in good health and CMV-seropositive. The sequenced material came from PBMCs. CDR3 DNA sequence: TGTGCCAGCAGTTTACCGTCCCTGGAGCCAGCTCAATCTGGAAACACCATATATTTT. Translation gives CASSLPSLEPAQSGNTIYF.